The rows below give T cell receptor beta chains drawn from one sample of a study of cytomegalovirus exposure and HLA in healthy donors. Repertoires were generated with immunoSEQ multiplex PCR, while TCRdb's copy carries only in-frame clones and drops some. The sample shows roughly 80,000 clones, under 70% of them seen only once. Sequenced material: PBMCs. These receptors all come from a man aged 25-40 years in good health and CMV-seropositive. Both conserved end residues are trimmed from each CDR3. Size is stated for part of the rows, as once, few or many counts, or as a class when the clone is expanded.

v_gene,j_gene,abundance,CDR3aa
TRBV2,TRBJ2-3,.,ASREQRGGTQY
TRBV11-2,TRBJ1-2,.,ASSVAFGGGYT
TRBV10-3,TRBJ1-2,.,ATLRQNYGYT
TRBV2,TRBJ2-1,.,ASPSSGRGNEQF
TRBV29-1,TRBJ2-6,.,SVEGVGHRSGANVLN
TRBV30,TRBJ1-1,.,AWSPDRYTEAF
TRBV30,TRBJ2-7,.,AWAFQGGSYEQY
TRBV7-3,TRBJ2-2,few,ASSPGRGGTGELF
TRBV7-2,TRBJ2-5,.,ASSLDWPAETQY
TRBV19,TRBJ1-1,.,ASSITSLNTEAF
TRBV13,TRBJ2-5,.,ASSLISGQETQY
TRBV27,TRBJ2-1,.,ASSLLAGGYNEQF
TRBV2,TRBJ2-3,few,ASRGLAAGRTDTQY
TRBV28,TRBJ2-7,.,ASTTLSGEQY
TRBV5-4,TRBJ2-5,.,ASSRGQVKETQY
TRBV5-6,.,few,ASSLVGDRGDYEQY
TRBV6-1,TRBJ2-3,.,ASSEDRGWDTQY
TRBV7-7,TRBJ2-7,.,ASSLDWRYEQY
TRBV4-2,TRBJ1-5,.,ASSQSDRDQPQH
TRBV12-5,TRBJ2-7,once,ASGNDRSSYEQY
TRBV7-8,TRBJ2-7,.,ASSLDGLAGLAYEQY
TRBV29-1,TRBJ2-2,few,SVSGQGSGPTGELF
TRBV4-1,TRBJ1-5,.,ASSQETGQVQPQH
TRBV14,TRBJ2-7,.,ASSPRTGKDYEQY
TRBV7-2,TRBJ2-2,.,ASSPLAAGELF
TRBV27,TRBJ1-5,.,ASREGGRGNQPQH